This passage covers 6 T cell receptor beta chains from one sample sequenced in a study of cytomegalovirus exposure and HLA in healthy donors. Both 60 Vbeta primers and 13 Jbeta primers went into the PCR. Only in-frame clones appear in the TCRdb table, and some are missing; sequencing was by immunoSEQ multiplex PCR. The sample records about 300,000 clones, just over 85% being singletons. The sequenced material came from PBMCs. These receptor sequences come from a man aged 35-49 years in good health and CMV-seropositive.

This chain uses TRBV28 with TRBJ2-3; 13 bases match TRBD2. This CDR3 is built from 18 residues. The germline CDR1 and CDR2 sequences are MDHEN and SYDVKM. With V trimmed by 7 bases and J by 3 bases, 13 bases remained unmatched. The CDR3 DNA reads as TGTGCCAGCATCTTAGGGGGACTAGCGGGACAGGGAACAGATACGCAGTATTTT. Translating gives CASILGGLAGQGTDTQYF.

The rearrangement links TRBV27 to TRBJ1-1; 10 bases fit TRBD1. CDR1 and CDR2 from the germline V gene are MNHEY and SMNVEV (reference sequence). V lost 4 bases, J lost 1 base, and 3 bases stayed unmatched. This CDR3 has 15 amino acids. The CDR3 DNA reads as TGTGCCAGCAGTTCCCGGGACAGGGGGAACACTGAAGCTTTCTTT. The encoded protein is CASSSRDRGNTEAFF.

The CDR3 DNA sequence: TGTGCCAGTAGGAAAAGTCTAGCGGGGTTCGGGGATACGCAGTATTTT. As protein: CASRKSLAGFGDTQYF. The chain joins TRBV19 to TRBJ2-3, with TRBD2 identical over 9 bases. The length of the CDR3 is 16 residues. V shed 6 bases, J shed 6 bases, and the junction held 13 bases outside the gene matches. Germline assignment: CDR1 LNHDA and CDR2 SQIVND (reference sequence). Together with reference TRBV19 and TRBJ2-3, the CDR3 gives the full variable domain: DGGITQSPKYLFRKEGQNVTLSCEQNLNHDAMYWYRQDPGQGLRLIYYSQIVNDFQKGDIAEGYSVSREKKESFPLTVTSAQKNPTAFYLCASRKSLAGFGDTQYFGPGTRLTVL.

This clone has a handful of counts. The chain links TRBV6-1 to TRBJ2-7; TRBD1 agrees at 8 bases. CDR1 is MNHNS, CDR2 SASEGT, per germline. V was clipped by 3 bases and J by 3 bases; unmatched bases: 4. The CDR3 runs to 14 residues. CDR3: CASSEDREVYEQYF. In nucleotides, the CDR3 is TGTGCCAGCAGTGAGGACAGGGAAGTCTACGAGCAGTACTTC.

The rearrangement uses TRBV30 and TRBJ2-3; a possible D gene is TRBD2 (6 bases). Per germline, CDR1 GTSNPN and CDR2 SVGIG (reference sequence). V was trimmed by 1 base and J by 3 bases, leaving 11 bases between them. The CDR3 length is 14 residues. In nucleotides, the CDR3 is TGTGCCTGGAGTGGGAGGGTGAGGACAGATACGCAGTATTTT. It is translated as CAWSGRVRTDTQYF. The full variable domain, in which reference TRBV30 and TRBJ2-3 provide the parts outside the CDR3, is SQTIHQWPATLVQPVGSPLSLECTVEGTSNPNLYWYRQAAGRGLQLLFYSVGIGQISSEVPQNLSASRPQDRQFILSSKKLLLSDSGFYLCAWSGRVRTDTQYFGPGTRLTVL.

The V and J genes are TRBV4-1 and TRBJ1-2; D not certain. Trimming stripped 4 bases from V and 3 bases from J, with 18 bases between. Per germline, CDR1 MGHRA and CDR2 YSYEKL. There are 16 residues in the CDR3. CDR3 nucleotide sequence: TGCGCCAGCAGCCGTCAAGCGGCCCAAACGGACTATGGCTACACCTTC. Protein sequence: CASSRQAAQTDYGYTF.